A selection of T cell receptor beta chains follows, all from one sample in a study of blood T cell repertoires in COVID-19. The method was immunoSEQ multiplex PCR; TCRdb's version includes in-frame clones alone and lacks a portion of them. This table holds more than 150,000 clones, about 87% found once. Material for sequencing was peripheral blood. These TCRs come from a man aged 40-49 years with active or convalescent COVID-19. The CDR3 runs from the conserved cysteine through the conserved F or W. A D gene is named only where the DNA matches it firmly. Part of the rows lack a size; the others show once, few, many or a class for expanded clones.

>NA|once|TRBJ1-1|TRBV2
TGTGCCAGCAGAGAACTCCCGGGAAACACTGAAGCTTTCTTT
CASRELPGNTEAFF
>NA|NA|TRBJ1-1|TRBV4-1
TGCGCCAGCAGCCAAGATCCTAGACAGCCTTCGAACACTGAAGCTTTCTTT
CASSQDPRQPSNTEAFF
>TRBD2|NA|TRBJ2-1|TRBV11-3
TGTGCCAGCAGCTTAGATACGGGGGGTTCCTACAATGAGCAGTTCTTC
CASSLDTGGSYNEQFF
>TRBD1|NA|TRBJ1-2|TRBV28
TGTGCCAGCACCGAACCCGGAGGGACAGGGGAACAAGAGTATGGCTACACCTTC
CASTEPGGTGEQEYGYTF
>NA|NA|TRBJ2-1|TRBV5-4
TGTGCCAGCAGCTTATACGAGGCGCAGTTCTTC
CASSLYEAQFF
>TRBD1|NA|TRBJ2-3|TRBV5-3
TGTGCCAGAAGCCTTGGGACAGCCACAGATACGCAGTATTTT
CARSLGTATDTQYF
>TRBD1|NA|TRBJ2-7|TRBV6-5
TGTGCCAGCACGACAGGGGACCACGAGCAGTACTTC
CASTTGDHEQYF
>TRBD2|NA|TRBJ2-3|TRBV29-1
TGCAGCGTTCATAGAAGCGGGGGAGGAGATACGCAGTATTTT
CSVHRSGGGDTQYF
>NA|NA|TRBJ1-1|TRBV4-2
TGTGCCAGCAGCCAAGGAGCATTGACGGAGCACCCTGAAGCTTTCTTT
CASSQGALTEHPEAFF
>NA|NA|TRBJ1-5|TRBV18
TGTGCCAGCTCACCAGACAGGAATCAGCCCCAGCATTTT
CASSPDRNQPQHF
>NA|NA|TRBJ1-6|TRBV30
TGTGCCTGGGGGGAGGACCTAGGCTCCTATAATTCACCCCTCCACTTT
CAWGEDLGSYNSPLHF
>NA|NA|TRBJ2-7|TRBV28
TGTGCCAGCAGCAAGCCCGGTGAGCAGTACTTC
CASSKPGEQYF
>NA|NA|TRBJ1-6|TRBV21-1
TGTGCCAGCGGGGACAGGGGGCTTCCCCTCCACTTT
CASGDRGLPLHF
>TRBD2|NA|TRBJ2-1|TRBV5-1
TGCGCCAGCAGCTTATTAGCGGGGGAGCCAAATGAGCAGTTCTTC
CASSLLAGEPNEQFF
>TRBD1|NA|TRBJ1-4|TRBV28
TGTGCCAGCAGTTTCCCGGGACAGGGTTATGAAAAACTGTTTTTT
CASSFPGQGYEKLFF
>NA|NA|TRBJ1-5|TRBV28
TGTGCCAGCAGTTTAGCGGGTCAGCCCCAGCATTTT
CASSLAGQPQHF
>NA|NA|TRBJ1-3|TRBV30
TGTGCCTTTGATAGCTCTGGAAACACCATATATTTT
CAFDSSGNTIYF
>NA|NA|TRBJ1-4|TRBV14
TGTGCCAGCAGCCAAGTCTCCAACAGGGTCAGTAATGAAAAACTGTTTTTT
CASSQVSNRVSNEKLFF
>NA|NA|TRBJ1-2|TRBV21-1
TGTGCCAGCAGCAAAATTAAAGGCTACACCTTC
CASSKIKGYTF
>NA|NA|TRBJ2-1|TRBV12-5
TGTGCTAGTGGTTCCACCTCCGGGGAGCAGTTCTTC
CASGSTSGEQFF
>NA|NA|TRBJ1-1|TRBV7-3
TGTGCCAGCAGCACCCGGGGGAACACTGAAGCTTTCTTT
CASSTRGNTEAFF
>NA|once|TRBJ2-3|TRBV6-5
TGTGCCAGTGCAGTTCAGGGGCCCACAGATACGCAGTATTTT
CASAVQGPTDTQYF